Given below is one T cell receptor (beta chain) in context. Its antigen is not identified. These data originate in a study of identical twins. Study-level findings and limits: Within cord blood, abundant beta clonotypes carried fewer insertions, but memory repertoires showed no such trend.

The germline gives CDR1 MGHDK, CDR2 SYGVNS. The CDR3 spans 15 residues. The germline V and J ends were trimmed by 4 bases and 8 bases, with 18 bases remaining between them. TCRdb called the 5' RACE reads again in MiXCR, with one record for every CDR3 protein. This table holds hundreds of thousands of distinct CDR3 sequences, approximately 25% found once. These data were likewise used in another study, on T cells expressing NK-cell markers. Per that paper: Dominant NKG2C+ clonotypes accounted for 1.0-7.0% of CD8+ T cells in 5 to 7 donors.

The origin of this receptor is a woman aged 18-35 years in good health. The chain uses TRBV25-1 and TRBJ2-1; D perhaps matches TRBD2 (5 bases). The sequenced sample consisted of CD4+ T cells sorted from blood. CDR3 amino acids: CASSALRANLDEQFF. The DNA of the CDR3 is TGTGCCAGCAGTGCACTGAGGGCAAACCTCGATGAGCAGTTCTTC.